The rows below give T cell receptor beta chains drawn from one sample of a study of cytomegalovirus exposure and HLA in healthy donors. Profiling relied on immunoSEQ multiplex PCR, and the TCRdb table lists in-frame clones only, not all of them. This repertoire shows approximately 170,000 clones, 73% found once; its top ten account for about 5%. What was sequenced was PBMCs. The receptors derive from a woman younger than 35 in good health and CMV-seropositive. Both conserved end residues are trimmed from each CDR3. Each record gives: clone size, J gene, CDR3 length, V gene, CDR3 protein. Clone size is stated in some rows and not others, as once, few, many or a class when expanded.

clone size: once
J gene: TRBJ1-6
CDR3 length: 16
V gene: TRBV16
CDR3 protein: ASSQYLTGSSYNSPLH

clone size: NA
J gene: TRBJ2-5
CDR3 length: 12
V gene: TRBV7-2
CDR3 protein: ASSLDRGEPTQY

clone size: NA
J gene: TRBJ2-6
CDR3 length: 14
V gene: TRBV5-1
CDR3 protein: ASSLGGGTGANVLT

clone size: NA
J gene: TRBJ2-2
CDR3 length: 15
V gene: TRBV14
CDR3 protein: ASSQGGLAGGLHRLF

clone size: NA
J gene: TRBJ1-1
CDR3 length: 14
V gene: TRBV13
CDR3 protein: ASSWTGAGVNTEAF

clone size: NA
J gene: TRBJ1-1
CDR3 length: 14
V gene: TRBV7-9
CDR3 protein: ASSLTGRGTGTEAF

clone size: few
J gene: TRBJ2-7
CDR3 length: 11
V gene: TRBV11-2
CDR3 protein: ASSFRQSYEQY

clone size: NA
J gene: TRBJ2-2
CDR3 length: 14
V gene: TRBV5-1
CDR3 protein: ASSLEGAGNTGELF

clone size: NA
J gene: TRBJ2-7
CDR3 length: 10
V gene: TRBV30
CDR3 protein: AWSRSSYEQY

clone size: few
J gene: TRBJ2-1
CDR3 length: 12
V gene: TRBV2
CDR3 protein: ASKAGTGHNEQF

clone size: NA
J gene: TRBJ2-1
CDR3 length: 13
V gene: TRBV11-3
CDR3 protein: ASRDSGTGPDEQF

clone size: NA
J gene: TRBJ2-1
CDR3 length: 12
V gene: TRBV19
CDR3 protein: APPGTASYNEQF

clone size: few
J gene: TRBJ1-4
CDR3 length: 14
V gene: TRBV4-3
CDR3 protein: ASSQDSGDGGEKLF

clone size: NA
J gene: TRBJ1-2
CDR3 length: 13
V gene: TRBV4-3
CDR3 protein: ASSQDTGVRYGYT

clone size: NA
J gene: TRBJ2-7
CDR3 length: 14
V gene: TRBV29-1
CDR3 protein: SVEDGVRGDINEQY

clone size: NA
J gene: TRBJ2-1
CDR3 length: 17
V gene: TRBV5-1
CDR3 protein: ASSFTSGGIKSSYNEQF

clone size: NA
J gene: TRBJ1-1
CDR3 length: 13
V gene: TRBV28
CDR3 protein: ASSLSSNANPEAF

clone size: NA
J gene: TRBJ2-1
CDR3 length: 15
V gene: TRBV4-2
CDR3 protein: ASSRALAGGPYNEQF

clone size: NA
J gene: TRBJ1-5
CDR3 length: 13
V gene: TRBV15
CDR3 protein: ATSKGGGGNQPQH

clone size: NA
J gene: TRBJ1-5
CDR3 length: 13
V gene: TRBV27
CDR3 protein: ASGTGAYSNQPQH

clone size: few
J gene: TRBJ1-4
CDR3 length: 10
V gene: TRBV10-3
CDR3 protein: AISGGQEKLF

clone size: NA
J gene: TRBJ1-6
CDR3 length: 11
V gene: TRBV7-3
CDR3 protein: ASSLQRDSPLH

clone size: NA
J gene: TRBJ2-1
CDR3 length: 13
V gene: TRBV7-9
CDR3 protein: ASSPEGSSYNEQF

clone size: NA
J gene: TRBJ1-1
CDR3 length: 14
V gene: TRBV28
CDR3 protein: ASSPGSRWGNTEAF

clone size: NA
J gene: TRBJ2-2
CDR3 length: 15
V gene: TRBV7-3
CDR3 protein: ASSLTTTGGGHGELF

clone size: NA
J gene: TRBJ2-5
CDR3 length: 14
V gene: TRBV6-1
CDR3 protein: ASSEIRTGGKETQY

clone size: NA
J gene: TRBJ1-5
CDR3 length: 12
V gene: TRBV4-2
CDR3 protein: ASSQDGETQPQH

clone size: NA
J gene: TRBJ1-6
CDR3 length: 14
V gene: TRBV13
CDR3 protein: ASSPLGQWSHSPLH

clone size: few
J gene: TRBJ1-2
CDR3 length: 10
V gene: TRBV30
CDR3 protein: AWSVTNYGYT

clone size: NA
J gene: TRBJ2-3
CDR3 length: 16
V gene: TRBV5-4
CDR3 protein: ASSLGIYGLAGGGTQY

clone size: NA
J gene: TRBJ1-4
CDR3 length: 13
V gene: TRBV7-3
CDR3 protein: ASSLTGAGVEKLF

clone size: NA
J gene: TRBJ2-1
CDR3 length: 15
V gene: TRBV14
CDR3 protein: ASSQAIGGSTNNEQF

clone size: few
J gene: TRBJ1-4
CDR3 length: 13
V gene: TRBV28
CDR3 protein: ASSPAWGGDEKLF

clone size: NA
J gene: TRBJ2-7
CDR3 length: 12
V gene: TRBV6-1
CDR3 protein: ASSEPGLIYEQY

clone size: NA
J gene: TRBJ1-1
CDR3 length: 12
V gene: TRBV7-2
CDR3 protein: ASSRDRAYTEAF

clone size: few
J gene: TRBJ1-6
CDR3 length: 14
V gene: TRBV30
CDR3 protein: AWSVLSTGGNSPLH

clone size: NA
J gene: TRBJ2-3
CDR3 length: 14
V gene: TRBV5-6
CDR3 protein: ASSFPSGGSTDTQY

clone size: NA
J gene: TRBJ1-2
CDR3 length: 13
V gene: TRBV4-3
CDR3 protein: ASSQELGSGYGYT

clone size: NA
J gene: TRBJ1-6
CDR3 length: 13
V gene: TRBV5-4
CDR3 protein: ASSWDRGYGSPLH

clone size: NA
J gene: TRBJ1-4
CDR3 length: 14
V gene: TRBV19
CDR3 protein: ASSIQGRGTNEKLF

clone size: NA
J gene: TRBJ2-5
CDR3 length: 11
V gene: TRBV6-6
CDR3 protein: ASSYRQGETQY

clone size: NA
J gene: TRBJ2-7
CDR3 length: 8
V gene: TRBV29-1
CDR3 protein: SATSGEQY

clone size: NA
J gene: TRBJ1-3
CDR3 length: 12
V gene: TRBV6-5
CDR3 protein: ASRSTGVANTIY

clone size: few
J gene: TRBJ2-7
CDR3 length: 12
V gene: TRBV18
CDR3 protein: ASSKSGLSDEQY

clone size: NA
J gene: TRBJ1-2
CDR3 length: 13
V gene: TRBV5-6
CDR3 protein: ASSGQSWGYYGYT

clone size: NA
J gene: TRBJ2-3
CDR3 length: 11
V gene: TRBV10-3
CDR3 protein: AIAARDEDTQY

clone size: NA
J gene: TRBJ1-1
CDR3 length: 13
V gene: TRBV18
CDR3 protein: ASSPLRVGDTEAF

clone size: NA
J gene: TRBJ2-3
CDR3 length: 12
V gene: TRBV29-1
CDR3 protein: SVEGFSSTDTQY

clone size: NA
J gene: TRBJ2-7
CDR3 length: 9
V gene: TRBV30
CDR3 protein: AWSVAAEQY

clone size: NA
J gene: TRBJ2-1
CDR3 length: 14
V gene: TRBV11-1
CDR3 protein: ASSLSRQGTYNEQF

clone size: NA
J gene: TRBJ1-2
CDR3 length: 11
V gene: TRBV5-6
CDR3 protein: ASSLETSYGYT

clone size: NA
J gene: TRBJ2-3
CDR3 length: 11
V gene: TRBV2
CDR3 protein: ATRGGRTDTQY